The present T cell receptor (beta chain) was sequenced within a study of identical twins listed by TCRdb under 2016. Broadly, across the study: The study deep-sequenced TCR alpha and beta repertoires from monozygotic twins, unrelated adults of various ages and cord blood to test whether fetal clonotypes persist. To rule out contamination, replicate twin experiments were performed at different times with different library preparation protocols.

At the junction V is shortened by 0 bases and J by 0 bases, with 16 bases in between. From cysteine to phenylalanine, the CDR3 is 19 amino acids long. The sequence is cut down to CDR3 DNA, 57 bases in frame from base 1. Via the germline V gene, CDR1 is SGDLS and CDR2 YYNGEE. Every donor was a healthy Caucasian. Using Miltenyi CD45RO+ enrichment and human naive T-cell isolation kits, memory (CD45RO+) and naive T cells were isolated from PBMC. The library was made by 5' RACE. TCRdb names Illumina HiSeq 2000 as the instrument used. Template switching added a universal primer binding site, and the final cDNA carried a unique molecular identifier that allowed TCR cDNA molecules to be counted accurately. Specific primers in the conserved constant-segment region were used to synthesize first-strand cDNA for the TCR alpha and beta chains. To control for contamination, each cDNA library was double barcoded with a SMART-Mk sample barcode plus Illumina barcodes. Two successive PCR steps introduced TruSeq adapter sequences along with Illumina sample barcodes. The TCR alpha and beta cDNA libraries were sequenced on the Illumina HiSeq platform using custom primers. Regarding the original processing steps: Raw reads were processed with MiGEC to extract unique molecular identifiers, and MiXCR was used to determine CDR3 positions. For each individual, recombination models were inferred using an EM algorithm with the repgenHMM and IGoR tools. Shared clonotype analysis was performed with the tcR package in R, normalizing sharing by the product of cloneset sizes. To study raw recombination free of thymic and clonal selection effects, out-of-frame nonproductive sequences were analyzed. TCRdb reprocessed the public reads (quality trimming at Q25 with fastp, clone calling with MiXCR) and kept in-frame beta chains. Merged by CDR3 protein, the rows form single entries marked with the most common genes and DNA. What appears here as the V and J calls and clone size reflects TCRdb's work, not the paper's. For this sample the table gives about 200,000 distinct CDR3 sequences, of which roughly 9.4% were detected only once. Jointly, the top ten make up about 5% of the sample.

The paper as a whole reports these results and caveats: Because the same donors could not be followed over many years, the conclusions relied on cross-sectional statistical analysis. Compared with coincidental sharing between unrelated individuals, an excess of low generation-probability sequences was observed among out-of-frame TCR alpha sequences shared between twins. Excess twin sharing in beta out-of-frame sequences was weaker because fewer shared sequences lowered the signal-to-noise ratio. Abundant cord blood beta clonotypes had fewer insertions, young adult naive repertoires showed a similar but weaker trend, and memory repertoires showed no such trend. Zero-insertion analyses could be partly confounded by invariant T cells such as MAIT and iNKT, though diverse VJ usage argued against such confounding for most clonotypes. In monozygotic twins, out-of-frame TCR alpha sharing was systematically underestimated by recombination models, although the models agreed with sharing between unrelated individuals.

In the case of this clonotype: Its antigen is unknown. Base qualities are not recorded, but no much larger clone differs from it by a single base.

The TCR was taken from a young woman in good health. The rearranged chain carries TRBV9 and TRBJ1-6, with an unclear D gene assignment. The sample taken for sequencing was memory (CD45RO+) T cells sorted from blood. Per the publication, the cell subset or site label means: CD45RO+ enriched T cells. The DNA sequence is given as TGTGCCAGCAGCGTAGGAGGCGTTCCACCCTTCTCCTATAATTCACCCCTCCACTTT. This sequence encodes CASSVGGVPPFSYNSPLHF. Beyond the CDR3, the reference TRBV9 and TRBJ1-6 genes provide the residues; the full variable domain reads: DSGVTQTPKHLITATGQRVTLRCSPRSGDLSVYWYQQSLDQGLQFLIQYYNGEERAKGNILERFSAQQFPDLHSELNLSSLELGDSALYFCASSVGGVPPFSYNSPLHFGNGTRLTVT.